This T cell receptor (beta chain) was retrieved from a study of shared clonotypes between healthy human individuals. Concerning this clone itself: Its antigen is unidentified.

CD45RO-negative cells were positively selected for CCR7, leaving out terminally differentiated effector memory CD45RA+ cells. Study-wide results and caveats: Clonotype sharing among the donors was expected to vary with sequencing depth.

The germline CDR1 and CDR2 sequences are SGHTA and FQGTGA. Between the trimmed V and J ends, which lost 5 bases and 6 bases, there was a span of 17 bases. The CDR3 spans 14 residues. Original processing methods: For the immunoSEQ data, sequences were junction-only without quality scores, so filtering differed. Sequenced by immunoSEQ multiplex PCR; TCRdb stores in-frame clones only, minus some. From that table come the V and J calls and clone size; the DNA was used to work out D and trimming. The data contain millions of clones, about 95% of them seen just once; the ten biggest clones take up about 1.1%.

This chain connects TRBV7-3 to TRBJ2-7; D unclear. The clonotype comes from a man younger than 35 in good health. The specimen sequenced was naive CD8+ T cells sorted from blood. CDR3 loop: CASSQSPVRGEQYF. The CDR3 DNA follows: TGTGCCAGCAGCCAGTCCCCCGTCAGAGGCGAGCAGTACTTC. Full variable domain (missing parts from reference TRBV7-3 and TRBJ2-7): GAGVSQTPSNKVTEKGKYVELRCDPISGHTALYWYRQSLGQGPEFLIYFQGTGAADDSGLPNDRFFAVRPEGSVSTLKIQRTERGDSAVYLCASSQSPVRGEQYFGPGTRLTVT.